The 5 T cell receptor beta chains below come from one sample, sequenced in a study of early T cells in non-severe SARS-CoV-2 infection (dated by TCRdb to 2020 to 2022). The library was built by means of 5' RACE. The data were produced on a NextSeq 500. The public reads were reprocessed in TCRdb via fastp at Q25 and MiXCR, keeping in-frame beta chains. Rows with a matching CDR3 protein are joined into one entry that keeps the most common DNA and genes. Across this sample there are roughly 56,000 distinct CDR3 sequences, with 8% to 9% seen only once. Of the sample, around 4% falls within the top ten clones. The sample comprised whole blood. These receptor sequences come from an adult who was a healthcare worker with PCR-confirmed SARS-CoV-2 infection or an uninfected control (not recorded which).

This clonotype was seen repeatedly, ten times or more. The chain is built from TRBV3-1 and TRBJ1-2; 7 bases match TRBD1. The CDR3 is made up of 15 amino acids. Trimming took 5 bases from V and 2 from J; bases not matched to a gene: 8. CDR1 LGHDT and CDR2 YNNKEL come from the germline V gene (reference sequence). The CDR3 DNA follows: TGTGCCAGCAGCTCCGACAGGGTACGAAACTATGGCTACACCTTC. Amino acid sequence: CASSSDRVRNYGYTF.

V is TRBV5-1 and J is TRBJ2-7; TRBD1 agrees at 8 bases. CDR1 is SGHRS and CDR2 is YFSETQ in the germline V gene. There are 14 residues in the CDR3. Trimming removed 4 bases from V and 7 bases from J; junction bases left unmatched: 10. The CDR3, as DNA: TGCGCCAGCAGCCGAGACCAGGGGGCGAGTGAGCAGTACTTC. Translation gives CASSRDQGASEQYF.

The chain uses TRBV7-6 and TRBJ2-3, with a weak D call TRBD2 (6 bases). Germline CDR1 is SGHVS and CDR2 is FNYEAQ. This CDR3 spans 16 amino acids. The ends were cut back, 5 bases at V and 0 bases at J, with 15 bases in the middle. The CDR3 protein is CASSPIEGLSTDTQYF. The CDR3 DNA is TGTGCCAGCAGCCCCATCGAGGGACTCAGCACAGATACGCAGTATTTT.

The chain has TRBV6-1 and TRBJ2-3; D not certain. CDR3 length: 15 amino acids. Trimming took off 0 bases at V and 2 bases at J, with 9 bases between the two ends. Germline V lookup: CDR1 MNHNS, CDR2 SASEGT. The CDR3 protein is CASSEARIFTDTQYF. The CDR3 nucleotides are TGTGCCAGCAGTGAAGCTCGAATCTTCACAGATACGCAGTATTTT.

V usage is TRBV6-1 and J usage is TRBJ2-7; 9 bases line up with TRBD2. Per germline, CDR1 MNHNS and CDR2 SASEGT. Unmatched junction bases numbered 12, after V lost 6 bases and J lost 0 bases. This CDR3 comprises 17 residues. CDR3 in amino acids: CASRETRLADPSYEQYF. CDR3 in DNA: TGTGCCAGCAGGGAGACAAGACTAGCGGATCCCTCCTACGAGCAGTACTTC.